Below are 8 T cell receptor beta chains sequenced from a single sample in a study of post-analysis software for immune sequencing data. Built from TCR beta cDNA, the libraries had unique molecular identifiers in them. MiXCR was run by TCRdb on the PCR reads, yielding one entry per CDR3 protein. The sample holds 750,000 to 950,000 distinct CDR3 sequences; approximately 53% are singletons and the top ten take 4.6%. General study findings and limits: Included in a set of about five TRBV segments more frequent in patients than controls were TRBV5-6, TRBV5-1 and TRBV20-1.

These TCRs are of unknown antigen specificity. The sample consisted of blood. All receptors come from a girl aged 10 to 17 with multiple sclerosis.

The gene calls are TRBV7-8 and TRBJ2-5, with D hard to call. The CDR3 has 15 amino acids. In germline, CDR1 is SGHVS, CDR2 FQNEAQ. With 0 bases removed from V and 5 bases from J, the gap between germline ends came to 13 bases. CDR3 in DNA: TGTGCCAGCAGCTTAGCGAGTGGCGTTGCGGAGACCCAGTACTTC. Protein sequence: CASSLASGVAETQYF.

This chain joins TRBV20-1 and TRBJ1-5; TRBD1 matches 11 bases. CDR3 length: 15 residues. Per the germline V gene, CDR1 is DFQATT and CDR2 is SNEGSKA (reference sequence). After removal of 3 bases from V and 4 bases from J, the junction contained 5 bases not matched to a gene. The CDR3 loop is CSASRGQGVNQPQHF. In DNA form, the CDR3 reads TGCAGTGCTAGCCGGGGACAGGGGGTAAATCAGCCCCAGCATTTT.

The chain couples TRBV11-2 to TRBJ2-4; TRBD1 matches 8 bases. The ends lost 3 bases at V and 1 base at J; junction bases unmatched: 11. CDR3 length equals 18 residues. Germline assignment: CDR1 SGHAT and CDR2 FQNNGV. CDR3 in DNA: TGTGCCAGCAGCTTTGGACAGGGCGGGAACCTGGCCAAAAACATTCAGTACTTC. It yields the protein CASSFGQGGNLAKNIQYF.

The chain uses TRBV11-1 and TRBJ2-6; TRBD1 aligns across 9 bases. CDR1 and CDR2 from the germline V gene are SGHAT and FQDESV (reference sequence). With 6 bases clipped from V and 0 bases from J, the junction kept 9 bases outside the gene matches. CDR3 length: 18 amino acids. The CDR3 region is CASRPTGGRYSGANVLTF. In DNA, the CDR3 is TGTGCCAGCAGACCTACAGGGGGCAGATACTCTGGGGCCAACGTCCTGACTTTC. The variable domain in full, completed from reference TRBV11-1 and TRBJ2-6, reads EAEVAQSPRYKITEKSQAVAFWCDPISGHATLYWYRQILGQGPELLVQFQDESVVDDSQLPKDRFSAERLKGVDSTLKIQPAELGDSAMYLCASRPTGGRYSGANVLTFGAGSRLTVL.

V usage is TRBV5-8 and J usage is TRBJ2-3; tentatively, D is TRBD2 (7 bases). With 4 bases removed from V and 1 base from J, the gap between germline ends came to 16 bases. Germline CDR1 and CDR2: SGHTS and YDEGEE. CDR3 length: 16 amino acids. The CDR3 protein is CASSKGGGLRTDTQYF. Here the CDR3 DNA reads TGTGCCAGCAGCAAAGGGGGGGGCCTACGCACAGATACGCAGTATTTT.

The chain recombines TRBV5-6 with TRBJ2-1; possibly TRBD2 for D (5 bases). The V end lost 5 bases, the J end lost 5 bases, and 17 bases lay between the germline ends. CDR3 length equals 15 residues. CDR1 is SGHDT, CDR2 YYEEEE, per germline. The CDR3 loop reads CASRLPGSLDNEQFF. The CDR3 DNA follows: TGTGCCAGCAGACTTCCGGGGAGCCTTGACAATGAGCAGTTCTTC.

This clonotype came up many times. This rearrangement joins TRBV29-1 to TRBJ2-5; TRBD1 is a possible D gene (5 bases). The germline V gene has CDR1 SQVTM and CDR2 ANQGSEA. The CDR3 totals 13 residues. The V end lost 6 bases, the J end lost 1 base, and 12 bases lay between the germline ends. The CDR3 loop reads CSVGGQGQETQYF. The CDR3, as DNA: TGCAGCGTCGGCGGACAAGGCCAAGAGACCCAGTACTTC.

Comment on this clonotype: Mismatch with germline at one junction end may stem from a read error. The chain is built from TRBV12-3 or TRBV12-4 and TRBJ2-1; weak D call: TRBD2 (5 bases). The J call may be mistaken, given a closer DNA end match to TRBJ2-7. This CDR3 spans 14 amino acids. This chain's CDR3 is CAGSPGGSYNEQYF. DNA of the CDR3: TGTGCCGGCAGTCCCGGCGGGTCCTACAATGAGCAGTACTTC.